The source of this TCR beta chain is a study of T cell responses to AZD1222 COVID-19 vaccine. The length of the CDR3 is 14 residues. The J segment lost 6 bases and the V segment lost 3 bases, leaving 8 bases of the junction unmatched. Germline V lookup: CDR1 SEHNR, CDR2 FQNEAQ (reference sequence). General observations from the study: Sampled repertoires all dated from after the peak T cell response. It should be noted that donors were predominantly white British and more often female, and clonal diversity was possibly underestimated.

The method was immunoSEQ multiplex PCR; TCRdb's version includes in-frame clones alone and lacks a portion of them. Counted here are 93,000 or so clones, 75% to 95% occurring once; the ten biggest clones make up 35% to 50%. As to this clone: Its antigen remains unknown.

This specimen consisted of peripheral blood, obtained on day 0 of AZD1222 vaccination. The chain combines TRBV7-9 with TRBJ2-7; 7 positions match TRBD1. The clonotype comes from an adult in good health. Here the CDR3 reads CASSFKNRGPEQYF. The CDR3 nucleotides read TGTGCCAGCAGCTTCAAAAACAGGGGTCCCGAGCAGTACTTC.